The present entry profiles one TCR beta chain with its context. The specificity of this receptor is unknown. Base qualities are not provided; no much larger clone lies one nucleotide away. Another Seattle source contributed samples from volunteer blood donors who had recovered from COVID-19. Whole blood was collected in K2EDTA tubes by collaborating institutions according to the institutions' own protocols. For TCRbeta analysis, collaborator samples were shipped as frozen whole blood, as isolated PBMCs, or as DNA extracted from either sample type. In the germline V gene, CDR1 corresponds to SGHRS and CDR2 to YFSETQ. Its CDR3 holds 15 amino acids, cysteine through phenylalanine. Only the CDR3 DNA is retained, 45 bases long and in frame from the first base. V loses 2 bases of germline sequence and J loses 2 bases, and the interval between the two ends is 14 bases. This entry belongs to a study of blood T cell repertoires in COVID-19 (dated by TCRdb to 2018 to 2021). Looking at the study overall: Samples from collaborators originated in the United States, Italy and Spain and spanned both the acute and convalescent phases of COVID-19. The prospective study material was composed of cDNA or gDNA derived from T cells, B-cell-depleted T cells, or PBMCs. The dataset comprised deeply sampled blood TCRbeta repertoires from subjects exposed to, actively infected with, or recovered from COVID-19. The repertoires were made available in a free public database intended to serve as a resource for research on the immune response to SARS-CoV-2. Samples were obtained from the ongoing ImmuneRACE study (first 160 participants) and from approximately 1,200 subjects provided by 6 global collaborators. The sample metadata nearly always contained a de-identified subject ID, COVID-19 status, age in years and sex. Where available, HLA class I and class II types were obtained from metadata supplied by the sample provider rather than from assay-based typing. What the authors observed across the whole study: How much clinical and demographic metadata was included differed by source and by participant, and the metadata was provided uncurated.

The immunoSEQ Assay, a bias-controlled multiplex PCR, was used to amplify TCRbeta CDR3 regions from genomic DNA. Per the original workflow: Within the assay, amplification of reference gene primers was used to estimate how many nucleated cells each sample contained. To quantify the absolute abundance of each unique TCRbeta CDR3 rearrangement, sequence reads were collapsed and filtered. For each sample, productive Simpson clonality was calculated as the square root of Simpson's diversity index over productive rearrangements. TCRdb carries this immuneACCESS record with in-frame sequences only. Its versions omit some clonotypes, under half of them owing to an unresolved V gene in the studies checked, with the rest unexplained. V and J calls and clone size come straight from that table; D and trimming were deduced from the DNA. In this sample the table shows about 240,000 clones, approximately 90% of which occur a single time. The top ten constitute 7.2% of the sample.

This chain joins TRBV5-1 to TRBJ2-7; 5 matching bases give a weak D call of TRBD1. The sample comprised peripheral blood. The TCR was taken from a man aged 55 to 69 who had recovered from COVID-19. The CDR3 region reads CASSFQGPSPYEQYF. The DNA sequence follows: TGCGCCAGCAGCTTTCAGGGCCCTTCGCCCTACGAGCAGTACTTC.